A single sample is the source of the 14 T cell receptor beta chains below, sequenced in a study of T cell repertoires in cytomegalovirus infection. Their antigens remain unidentified. TCRdb itself ran the reads through MiXCR, one entry per CDR3 protein. The sample lists tens of thousands of distinct CDR3 sequences; about a fifth were seen once. The specimen was CD8+ T cells from cultured PBMCs, collected from culture after CMV antigen stimulation. These receptors were obtained from a human donor in good health (CMV status not recorded). Some clones in this sample may be carry-over from other donors' samples.

This clonotype turned up a few times. Germline is not matched at one junction end, which may reflect a read error. V gene TRBV7-2 combines with J gene TRBJ2-1; D is uncertain. The CDR3 has 12 residues. Germline loops: CDR1 SGHTA, CDR2 FQGNSA. The CDR3 coding sequence is TGTGCCAGCCTTCGTCCCCACAACGAGCAGTTCTTC. Translated, it gives CASLRPHNEQFF.

This clonotype was seen at least ten times. The chain uses TRBV7-2 and TRBJ2-5; D might be TRBD2 (6 bases). Germline V gene data show CDR1 as SGHTA and CDR2 as FQGNSA. This CDR3 is built from 12 residues. Trimming took 3 bases from V and 9 from J, leaving 11 bases between them. In DNA, the CDR3 is TGTGCCAGCAGCTTGGGGGGAGTGGCCCAGTACTTC. The encoded protein is CASSLGGVAQYF.

This clonotype was counted a few times. The genes are TRBV15 and TRBJ2-7, with D maybe TRBD1 (5 bases). CDR1 and CDR2 from the germline V gene are LNHNV and YYDKDF (reference sequence). V lost 2 bases and J lost 0, with 14 bases in between. There are 16 residues in the CDR3. The CDR3 loop is CATSRSRTPSSYEQYF. Written as DNA, the CDR3 is TGTGCCACCAGCAGATCCAGGACACCGAGCTCCTACGAGCAGTACTTC. The complete variable domain, with remaining parts taken from reference TRBV15 and TRBJ2-7, reads DAMVIQNPRYQVTQFGKPVTLSCSQTLNHNVMYWYQQKSSQAPKLLFHYYDKDFNNEADTPDNFQSRRPNTSFCFLDIRSPGLGDTAMYLCATSRSRTPSSYEQYFGPGTRLTVT.

This chain connects TRBV30 to TRBJ1-1; no definite D call. The CDR3 spans 15 residues. Germline loops: CDR1 GTSNPN, CDR2 SVGIG (reference sequence). V lost 4 bases and J 2 bases, leaving 17 bases between the germline ends. The CDR3, as DNA: TGTGCCTGGATTTCCCTGGCCAGACTAAACACTGAAGCTTTCTTT. Amino acids: CAWISLARLNTEAFF. Using reference TRBV30 and TRBJ1-1 for the parts outside the CDR3, the full variable domain is SQTIHQWPATLVQPVGSPLSLECTVEGTSNPNLYWYRQAAGRGLQLLFYSVGIGQISSEVPQNLSASRPQDRQFILSSKKLLLSDSGFYLCAWISLARLNTEAFFGQGTRLTVV.

This clonotype occurred a few times. This chain joins TRBV7-8 and TRBJ2-3, with 8 bases lining up with TRBD2. V shed 7 bases, J shed 2 bases, and the junction held 8 bases outside the gene matches. Germline assignment: CDR1 SGHVS and CDR2 FQNEAQ. This CDR3 has 15 residues. The CDR3 spells CASTSGLGLTDTQYF. CDR3 DNA sequence: TGTGCCAGCACCTCGGGACTAGGCCTCACAGATACGCAGTATTTT.

This clonotype has more than one count but fewer than ten. This sequence joins TRBV5-4 and TRBJ2-7; no firm D call. Germline V gene lookup returns CDR1 SGHNT and CDR2 YYREEE (reference sequence). The germline V and J ends were trimmed by 0 bases and 3 bases, with 7 bases remaining between them. The CDR3 extends over 13 amino acids. DNA of the CDR3: TGTGCCAGCAGCTTGGAGCAGATCTACGAGCAGTACTTC. Encoded protein: CASSLEQIYEQYF.

The rearrangement uses TRBV6-1 and TRBJ2-7, with TRBD2 as a possible D gene (5 bases). This CDR3 spans 15 amino acids. V was trimmed by 7 bases and J by 3 bases, leaving 19 bases between them. Germline lookup yields CDR1 MNHNS and CDR2 SASEGT. The CDR3 DNA sequence: TGTGCCAGCAACGAGGTTAGCGTGTCTTTCTACGAGCAGTACTTC. Protein sequence: CASNEVSVSFYEQYF.

This sequence joins TRBV7-2 and TRBJ2-7; maybe TRBD1 (6 bases). In germline, CDR1 is SGHTA, CDR2 FQGNSA. Trimming shortened V by 0 bases and J by 1 base, and 13 bases separated the two germline ends. The CDR3 has 16 amino acids. DNA of the CDR3: TGTGCCAGCAGCTTAGCTCGCAGGGGCAATTCCTACGAGCAGTACTTC. Translation gives CASSLARRGNSYEQYF.

The J gene is TRBJ1-1, the V gene TRBV7-9; TRBD1 matches at 10 bases. The CDR3 consists of 15 residues. J was trimmed by 6 bases and V by 4 bases; bases with no gene match: 8. Germline lookup yields CDR1 SEHNR and CDR2 FQNEAQ (reference sequence). This chain's CDR3 is CASSYPGQGRPEAFF. The CDR3 DNA reads as TGTGCCAGCAGCTATCCGGGACAGGGGAGGCCTGAAGCTTTCTTT.

The chain combines TRBV24-1 with TRBJ2-7; D is possibly TRBD2 (5 bases). Trimming stripped 7 bases from V and 6 bases from J, with 15 bases between. Germline V gives CDR1 KGHDR, CDR2 SFDVKD. The CDR3 runs to 13 residues. As DNA, the CDR3 is TGTGCCACCAGCTTAGGACTGCCAACCGAGCAGTACTTC. Its translation is CATSLGLPTEQYF.

CDR3 protein: CASSLYEGTYEQYF. Here the CDR3 DNA reads TGTGCCAGCAGTCTGTATGAGGGAACCTACGAGCAGTACTTC. The rearrangement joins TRBV27 to TRBJ2-7, with a possible D match to TRBD2 (5 bases). V shed 5 bases and J shed 2 bases, with 13 bases lying between them. Germline assignment: CDR1 MNHEY and CDR2 SMNVEV (reference sequence). This CDR3 contains 14 residues.

The V gene is TRBV28, the J gene TRBJ1-2, with D possibly being TRBD1 (5 bases). This CDR3 comprises 14 residues. Trimming left V 10 bases short and J 4 bases short, with 19 bases between. The germline gives CDR1 MDHEN, CDR2 SYDVKM. In DNA, the CDR3 is TGTGCCATCGTATCCGGACTCGACAGCTATGGCTACACCTTC. This encodes CAIVSGLDSYGYTF.

The V call is TRBV6-1, the J call TRBJ1-1; no firm D call. CDR1 and CDR2 from the germline V gene are MNHNS and SASEGT. The CDR3 sequence is 16 residues long. Trimming shortened V by 8 bases and J by 0 bases, and 19 bases separated the two germline ends. CDR3 DNA: TGTGCCAGCTGGACCGGGAGTTGGTATATGAACACTGAAGCTTTCTTT. It specifies CASWTGSWYMNTEAFF.

This clonotype was detected once. J is TRBJ2-2 and V is TRBV24-1; D gene ambiguous. Trimming cost V 5 bases and J 8 bases, with 8 bases left between them. The CDR3 extends over 12 amino acids. Germline CDR1 KGHDR, CDR2 SFDVKD. CDR3 residues: CATSGIRGELFF. The CDR3 DNA reads as TGTGCCACCAGTGGTATTCGGGGGGAGCTGTTTTTT.